One sample yielded the 9 T cell receptor beta chains listed below, sequenced in a study of shared clonotypes between healthy human individuals (dated by TCRdb to 2018 to 2020). Library preparation was by the immunoSEQ multiplex PCR assay. Imported from immuneACCESS, the table was reduced by TCRdb to in-frame sequences with V and J called. These copies leave out some clones; in studies compared against another copy, an unresolved V gene accounts for under half, and the cause of the remainder is not known. The sample table records 2 million to 2.5 million clones; over 85% of these occur just once. The top ten constitute 0.39% of the sample. The specimen was naive CD4+ T cells from PBMCs. The sample's cell subset or site, from its label and the paper: CD45RA+ positively selected. These TCRs come from a man aged 18 to 29 in good health. Some clones in this sample may be carry-over from other donors' samples.

V is TRBV5-5 and J is TRBJ1-4; D is undetermined. The CDR3 has 16 residues. The V gene's germline CDR1 is SGHKS and CDR2 YYEKEE (reference sequence). Trimming shortened V by 0 bases and J by 2 bases, and 11 bases separated the two germline ends. CDR3 sequence: CASSLGSGQTNEKLFF. The CDR3 coding sequence is TGTGCCAGCAGCTTGGGGTCGGGTCAGACTAATGAAAAACTGTTTTTT.

The chain joins TRBV5-1 to TRBJ2-1, with 12 bases fitting TRBD2. V shed 3 bases and J 14 bases; nucleotides not matched to a gene: 15. The CDR3 contains 16 residues. Germline V gene data show CDR1 as SGHRS and CDR2 as YFSETQ. CDR3 nucleotide sequence: TGCGCCAGCAGCTCCATACAGACTAGCGGGAGAATGGTAGAGTTCTTC. Translation: CASSSIQTSGRMVEFF.

This chain links TRBV5-5 with TRBJ2-2, with D possibly matching TRBD1 (6 bases). The germline gives CDR1 SGHKS, CDR2 YYEKEE (reference sequence). Deletions cut 4 bases from V and 1 base from J, with 11 bases between. This CDR3 is 15 amino acids long. CDR3 DNA: TGTGCCAGCAGCCCCAGGGGCCTGAACACCGGGGAGCTGTTTTTT. Its translation is CASSPRGLNTGELFF.

This sequence joins TRBV5-8 and TRBJ1-2; the D gene is possibly TRBD1 (6 bases). The germline V gene encodes CDR1 SGHTS and CDR2 YDEGEE. This CDR3 has 15 amino acids. Trimming removed 4 bases from V and 4 bases from J, with 17 bases in between. The CDR3, as DNA: TGTGCCAGCAGCCCCGCTGAGGGCAGGGGCTATGGCTACACCTTC. It is translated as CASSPAEGRGYGYTF. Looking up the rest from reference TRBV5-8 and TRBJ1-2 gives the full variable domain: EAGVTQSPTHLIKTRGQQATLRCSPISGHTSVYWYQQALGLGLQFLLWYDEGEERNRGNFPPRFSGRQFPNYSSELNVNALELEDSALYLCASSPAEGRGYGYTFGSGTRLTVV.

This clone has only a few counts. The chain employs TRBV10-3 and TRBJ1-1; perhaps TRBD1 as D (6 bases). The CDR3 is made up of 13 amino acids. V shed 2 bases and J shed 7 bases, with 11 bases lying between them. Germline V lookup: CDR1 ENHRY, CDR2 SYGVKD. The CDR3 loop is CAISEARGGEAFF. CDR3 sequence (DNA): TGTGCCATCAGTGAGGCGAGGGGGGGTGAAGCTTTCTTT.

This chain joins TRBV27 and TRBJ2-3, with 16 bases identical to TRBD2. CDR1 and CDR2 (germline): MNHEY, SMNVEV (reference sequence). The CDR3 is 22 residues long. Trimming took 7 bases from V and 3 from J; bases not matched to a gene: 22. CDR3 in amino acids: CASNDTGTSGRAGASPTDTQYF. In DNA form, the CDR3 reads TGTGCCAGCAACGATACCGGGACTAGCGGGAGGGCTGGGGCCTCACCAACAGATACGCAGTATTTT.

V is TRBV2 and J is TRBJ2-1; possible D gene TRBD1, 5 bases. V shed 10 bases and J shed 6 bases, with 13 bases lying between them. This CDR3 has 12 residues. CDR1 SNHLY and CDR2 FYNNEI come from the germline V gene. This CDR3 is CANHGQINEQFF. DNA of the CDR3: TGTGCCAACCATGGACAAATCAATGAGCAGTTCTTC.

On this clone: This same CDR3 is encoded by further DNA sequences in the sample. The J gene is TRBJ2-7, the V gene TRBV2; tentatively, D is TRBD1 (5 bases). V dropped 5 bases and J dropped 2 bases, with 13 bases sitting between them. The V gene's germline CDR1 is SNHLY and CDR2 FYNNEI. The CDR3 extends over 14 amino acids. Here the CDR3 DNA reads TGTGCCAGCAGTCGGCAGGGTGCCACCTACGAGCAGTACTTC. It codes for CASSRQGATYEQYF. The full variable domain, with the rest looked up from reference TRBV2 and TRBJ2-7, is EPEVTQTPSHQVTQMGQEVILRCVPISNHLYFYWYRQILGQKVEFLVSFYNNEISEKSEIFDDQFSVERPDGSNFTLKIRSTKLEDSAMYFCASSRQGATYEQYFGPGTRLTVT.

In DNA, the CDR3 is TGTGCCAGCAGTCCTAGACACTATAGCAATCAGCCCCAGCATTTT. Its translation: CASSPRHYSNQPQHF. The chain recombines TRBV28 with TRBJ1-5; no definite D call. Germline V lookup: CDR1 MDHEN, CDR2 SYDVKM. The CDR3 is made up of 15 amino acids. The germline V and J ends were trimmed by 5 bases and 0 bases, with 11 bases remaining between them.